Below are 17 T cell receptor beta chains sequenced from a single sample in a study of CD8 T cells in ankylosing spondylitis. TCRdb re-analysed the 5' RACE reads in MiXCR, keeping a single row per CDR3 protein. The repertoire has 350,000 to 450,000 distinct CDR3 sequences, approximately 22% of them found once; the top ten carry about 12%. The sequenced material came from blood, either unsorted or a sorted T cell fraction (not recorded which). The receptors originated from a male donor with ankylosing spondylitis or in good health (not recorded which).

The chain carries TRBV11-3 and TRBJ2-1, with unresolved D. The CDR3 contains 11 residues. V lost 2 bases and J lost 8, with 4 bases in between. Germline CDR1 SGHNT, CDR2 YENEEA. The CDR3 sequence is CASSLSHEQFF. CDR3 nucleotide sequence: TGTGCCAGCAGCTTATCGCATGAGCAGTTCTTC.

The chain uses TRBV30 and TRBJ1-1; no clear D. This CDR3 comprises 13 residues. Deletions cut 0 bases from V and 4 bases from J, with 9 bases between. The germline CDR1 and CDR2 sequences are GTSNPN and SVGIG (reference sequence). The CDR3: CAWSVGAGTEAFF. The DNA for the CDR3 is TGTGCCTGGAGTGTTGGAGCGGGCACTGAAGCTTTCTTT.

Comment on this clonotype: Because the CDR3's place on the DNA is in doubt, the DNA is left out and the CDR3 is given as listed by TCRdb. The V call is TRBV7-9, the J call TRBJ1-1. From germline, CDR1 is SEHNR and CDR2 FQNEAQ (reference sequence). The CDR3 is made up of 13 amino acids, end residues included. The CDR3 loop is CASSFGEGTEAFF.

The J gene is TRBJ2-1, the V gene TRBV7-9; 13 bases align to TRBD2. In germline, CDR1 is SEHNR, CDR2 FQNEAQ (reference sequence). The ends lost 5 bases at V and 9 bases at J; junction bases unmatched: 7. This CDR3 is 15 amino acids long. For the CDR3, the DNA is TGTGCCAGCAGCCAACTAGCGGGGGGGCCAAGTGAGCAGTTCTTC. It codes for CASSQLAGGPSEQFF. The whole variable domain, filled in from reference TRBV7-9 and TRBJ2-1, reads DTGVSQNPRHKITKRGQNVTFRCDPISEHNRLYWYRQTLGQGPEFLTYFQNEAQLEKSRLLSDRFSAERPKGSFSTLEIQRTEQGDSAMYLCASSQLAGGPSEQFFGPGTRLTVL.

This chain links TRBV5-5 with TRBJ2-7; D is possibly TRBD1 (5 bases). The CDR3 is made up of 13 amino acids. Germline lookup yields CDR1 SGHKS and CDR2 YYEKEE (reference sequence). Trimming took 4 bases from V and 2 from J, leaving 10 bases between them. Written as DNA, the CDR3 is TGTGCCAGCAGCCCTGACAGTCCCTACGAGCAGTACTTC. Its translation is CASSPDSPYEQYF.

This clonotype was detected ten times or more. The rearrangement links TRBV12-3 or TRBV12-4 to TRBJ2-1; D not certain. CDR3 length equals 12 residues. Between the trimmed V and J ends, which lost 6 bases and 0 bases, there was a span of 3 bases. DNA for the CDR3: TGTGCCAGCAGGGCCTCCTACAATGAGCAGTTCTTC. Protein: CASRASYNEQFF.

The V call is TRBV7-9, the J call TRBJ2-7, with 8 positions matching TRBD1. Trimming cost V 5 bases and J 0 bases; bases outside gene matches: 12. CDR3 length: 17 residues. The germline gives CDR1 SEHNR, CDR2 FQNEAQ (reference sequence). In DNA, the CDR3 is TGTGCCAGCAGCCCCCATCCCGGACAGGGAAGCTCCTACGAGCAGTACTTC. The encoded protein is CASSPHPGQGSSYEQYF.

This clonotype came up many times. The rearrangement links TRBV4-1 to TRBJ2-1; tentatively, D is TRBD1 (6 bases). With 7 bases removed from V and 4 bases from J, the gap between germline ends came to 14 bases. Germline lookup yields CDR1 MGHRA and CDR2 YSYEKL. The length of the CDR3 is 14 residues. In DNA form, the CDR3 reads TGCGCCAGCACCCCGGTACAGGGTTACAATGAGCAGTTCTTC. The encoded protein is CASTPVQGYNEQFF.

A single count supports this clonotype. V usage is TRBV6-5 and J usage is TRBJ1-2; D ambiguous. The CDR3 extends over 14 amino acids. The germline gives CDR1 MNHEY, CDR2 SVGAGI. V was trimmed by 1 base and J by 1 base, leaving 7 bases between them. This CDR3 reads CASSYLTDNYGYTF. The CDR3 DNA is TGTGCCAGCAGTTACTTGACGGATAACTATGGCTACACCTTC.

This clonotype was counted many times. The gene calls are TRBV5-6 and TRBJ1-1; possible D gene TRBD1, 5 bases. The CDR3 covers 12 residues. V was clipped by 0 bases and J by 6 bases, with 6 bases between them. Germline V gives CDR1 SGHDT, CDR2 YYEEEE. CDR3 sequence reads: CASSLGTPEAFF. DNA of the CDR3: TGTGCCAGCAGCTTGGGGACACCTGAAGCTTTCTTT.

This clonotype was observed a few times. The chain has TRBV12-3 or TRBV12-4 and TRBJ1-1; D gene unclear. The CDR3 runs 14 residues. Trimming shortened V by 5 bases and J by 8 bases, and 18 bases separated the two germline ends. The CDR3 sequence: CASSLTWTDGEAFF. The CDR3 nucleotides are TGTGCCAGCAGTCTAACTTGGACCGATGGAGAAGCTTTCTTT.

Only a few counts were recorded for this clonotype. V is TRBV9 and J is TRBJ1-2, with a possible D match to TRBD1 (6 bases). This CDR3 region has 15 residues. The germline gives CDR1 SGDLS, CDR2 YYNGEE. The V end was cut by 0 bases, the J end by 4 bases, with 13 bases between. CDR3 nucleotide sequence: TGTGCCAGCAGCGTAGCCGGGACAAGCCTCTATGGCTACACCTTC. The encoded protein is CASSVAGTSLYGYTF.

This clonotype was seen only a few times. This rearrangement joins TRBV9 to TRBJ2-1, with 14 bases fitting TRBD2. The CDR3 consists of 15 residues. Per the germline V gene, CDR1 is SGDLS and CDR2 is YYNGEE. J gave up 12 bases and V 4 bases, and 9 bases lay outside the gene matches. CDR3 sequence: CASSSGTSGGLRQFF. Here the CDR3 DNA reads TGTGCCAGCAGCTCAGGGACTAGCGGGGGCTTACGGCAGTTCTTC.

The J gene is TRBJ1-4, the V gene TRBV28; D is ambiguous. The CDR3 loop spans 12 amino acids. V shed 3 bases and J shed 8 bases, with 7 bases lying between them. From germline, CDR1 is MDHEN and CDR2 SYDVKM. CDR3 coding DNA: TGTGCCAGCAGTTTTTCAAACGAAAAACTGTTTTTT. Amino acids: CASSFSNEKLFF. The full variable domain, completed using reference TRBV28 and TRBJ1-4, is DVKVTQSSRYLVKRTGEKVFLECVQDMDHENMFWYRQDPGLGLRLIYFSYDVKMKEKGDIPEGYSVSREKKERFSLILESASTNQTSMYLCASSFSNEKLFFGSGTQLSVL.

The rearrangement links TRBV2 to TRBJ2-3, with D perhaps matching TRBD1 or TRBD2 (7 bases each). Germline CDR1 SNHLY, CDR2 FYNNEI. Trimming took 9 bases from V and 6 from J, leaving 22 bases between them. The CDR3 loop spans 15 amino acids. The CDR3 DNA follows: TGTGCCAGGGCTCCGCAGGGGGGGCCGTCCGATACGCAGTATTTT. Its translation is CARAPQGGPSDTQYF.

Details on this clonotype: Mismatch with germline at one junction end may stem from a read error. The rearrangement links TRBV27 to TRBJ2-3; no reliable D call. CDR1 is MNHEY, CDR2 SMNVEV, per germline (reference sequence). This CDR3 is built from 17 residues. CDR3 region: CASSPTLNEDFMNTQYF. CDR3 in DNA: TGTGCTAGCAGTCCAACTTTAAATGAGGATTTTATGAATACGCAGTATTTT.

This clonotype was picked up a small number of times. The rearrangement uses TRBV7-9 and TRBJ2-1, with D perhaps matching TRBD2 (5 bases). The V gene's germline CDR1 is SEHNR and CDR2 FQNEAQ (reference sequence). V lost 5 bases and J lost 9, with 20 bases in between. This CDR3 has 15 amino acids. The CDR3 sequence: CASSPAGEGRSEQFF. CDR3 DNA sequence: TGTGCCAGCAGCCCGGCCGGGGAAGGAAGGAGTGAGCAGTTCTTC.